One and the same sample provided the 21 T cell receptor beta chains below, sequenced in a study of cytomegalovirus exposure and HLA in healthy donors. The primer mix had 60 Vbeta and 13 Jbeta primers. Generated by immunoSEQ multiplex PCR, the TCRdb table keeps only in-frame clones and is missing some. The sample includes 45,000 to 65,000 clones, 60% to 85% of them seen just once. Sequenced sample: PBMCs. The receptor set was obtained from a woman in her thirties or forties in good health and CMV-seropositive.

CDR3 amino acids: CASRDRDRQPQHF. CDR3 bases: TGTGCCTCCCGGGACAGGGACAGGCAGCCCCAGCATTTT. The chain links TRBV10-3 to TRBJ1-5, with 9 bases that match TRBD1. Per germline, CDR1 ENHRY and CDR2 SYGVKD. V lost 11 bases, J lost 7 bases, and 9 bases stayed unmatched. This CDR3 has 13 residues.

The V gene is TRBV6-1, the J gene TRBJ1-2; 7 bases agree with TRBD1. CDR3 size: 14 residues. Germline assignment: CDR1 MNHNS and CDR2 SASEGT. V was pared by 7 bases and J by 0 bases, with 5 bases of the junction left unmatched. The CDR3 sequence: CASTGDSTNYGYTF. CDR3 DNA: TGTGCCAGCACCGGGGACAGCACTAACTATGGCTACACCTTC.

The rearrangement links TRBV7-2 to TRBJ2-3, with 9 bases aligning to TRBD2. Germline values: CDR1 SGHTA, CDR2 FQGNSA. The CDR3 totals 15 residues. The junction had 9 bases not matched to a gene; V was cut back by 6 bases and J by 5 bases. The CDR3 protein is CASRPPGLAEDTQYF. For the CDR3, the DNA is TGTGCCAGCAGGCCCCCGGGACTAGCAGAAGATACGCAGTATTTT.

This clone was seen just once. Here the CDR3 reads CASSPQRGLSGNTIYF. In DNA, the CDR3 is TGTGCCAGCAGTCCTCAGCGAGGCCTCTCTGGAAACACCATATATTTT. The V and J genes are TRBV11-2 and TRBJ1-3; D ambiguous. The length of the CDR3 is 16 residues. The germline V gene encodes CDR1 SGHAT and CDR2 FQNNGV. Trimming cost V 6 bases and J 0 bases, with 15 bases left between them.

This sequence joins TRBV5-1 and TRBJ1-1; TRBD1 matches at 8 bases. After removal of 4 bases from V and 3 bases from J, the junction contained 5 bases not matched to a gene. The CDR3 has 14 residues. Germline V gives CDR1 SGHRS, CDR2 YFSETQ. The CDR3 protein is CASSPGGADTEAFF. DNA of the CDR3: TGCGCCAGCAGCCCAGGGGGCGCGGACACTGAAGCTTTCTTT.

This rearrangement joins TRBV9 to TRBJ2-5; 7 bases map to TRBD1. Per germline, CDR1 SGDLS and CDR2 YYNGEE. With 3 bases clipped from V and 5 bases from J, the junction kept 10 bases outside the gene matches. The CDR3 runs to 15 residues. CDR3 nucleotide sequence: TGTGCCAGCAGCGCGCGGCCGACAGGGTCGGAGACCCAGTACTTC. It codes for CASSARPTGSETQYF.

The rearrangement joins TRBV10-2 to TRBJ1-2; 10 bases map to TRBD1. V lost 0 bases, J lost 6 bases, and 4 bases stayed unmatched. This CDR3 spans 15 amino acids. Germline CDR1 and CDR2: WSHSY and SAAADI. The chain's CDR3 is CASSESRTGGDGYTF. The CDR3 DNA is TGCGCCAGCAGTGAGTCTAGGACAGGGGGTGATGGCTACACCTTC.

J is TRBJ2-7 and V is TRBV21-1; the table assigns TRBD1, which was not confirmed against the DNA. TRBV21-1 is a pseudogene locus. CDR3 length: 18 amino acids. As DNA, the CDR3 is TGTGCCAGCCCTTGGGCGGGACAGGGCCCAAATTTCTCCTACGAGCAGTACTTC. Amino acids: CASPWAGQGPNFSYEQYF.

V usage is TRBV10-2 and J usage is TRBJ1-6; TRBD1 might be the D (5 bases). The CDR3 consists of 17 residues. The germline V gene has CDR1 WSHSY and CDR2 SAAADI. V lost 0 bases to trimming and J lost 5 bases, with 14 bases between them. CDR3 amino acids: CASSESRGGTDNSPLHF. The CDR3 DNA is TGCGCCAGCAGTGAGTCTCGGGGAGGGACGGATAATTCACCCCTCCACTTT.

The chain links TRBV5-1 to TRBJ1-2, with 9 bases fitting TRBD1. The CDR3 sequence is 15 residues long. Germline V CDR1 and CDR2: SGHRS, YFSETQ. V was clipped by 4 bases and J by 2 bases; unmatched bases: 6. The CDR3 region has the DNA TGCGCCAGCAGCCCCGGGACAGGGAGGAACTATGGCTACACCTTC. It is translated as CASSPGTGRNYGYTF.

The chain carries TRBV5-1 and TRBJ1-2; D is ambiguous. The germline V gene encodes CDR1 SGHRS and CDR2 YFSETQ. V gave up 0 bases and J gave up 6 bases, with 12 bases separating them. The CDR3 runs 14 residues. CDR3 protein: CASSLDPAADGYTF. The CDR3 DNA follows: TGCGCCAGCAGCTTGGATCCCGCGGCAGATGGCTACACCTTC.

DNA for the CDR3: TGCGCCAGCAGCACCTCAGGGTACGAGCAGTACTTC. Protein: CASSTSGYEQYF. The J gene is TRBJ2-7, the V gene TRBV5-1, with D maybe TRBD1 (5 bases). Germline V gene sequence: CDR1 SGHRS, CDR2 YFSETQ. The V and J ends lost 4 bases and 4 bases respectively, with 9 bases between them. The CDR3 totals 12 residues.

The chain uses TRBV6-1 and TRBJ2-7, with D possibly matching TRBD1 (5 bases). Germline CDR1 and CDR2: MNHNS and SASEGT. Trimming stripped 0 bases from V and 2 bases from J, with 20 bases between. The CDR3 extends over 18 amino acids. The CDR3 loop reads CASSEARMGPRATYEQYF. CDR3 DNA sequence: TGTGCCAGCAGTGAAGCGCGCATGGGGCCCCGGGCCACCTACGAGCAGTACTTC.

The CDR3 loop reads CASSPGTGDYYEQYF. CDR3 DNA: TGTGCCAGCAGCCCCGGGACAGGGGATTACTACGAGCAGTACTTC. The chain recombines TRBV5-4 with TRBJ2-7; 10 bases match TRBD1. This CDR3 contains 15 residues. V gave up 4 bases and J gave up 3 bases; unmatched junction bases: 7. The germline V gene encodes CDR1 SGHNT and CDR2 YYREEE (reference sequence).

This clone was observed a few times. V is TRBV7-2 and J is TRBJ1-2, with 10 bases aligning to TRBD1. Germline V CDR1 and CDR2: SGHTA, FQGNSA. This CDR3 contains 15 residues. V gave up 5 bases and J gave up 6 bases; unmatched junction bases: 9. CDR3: CASSDRTTGGDGYTF. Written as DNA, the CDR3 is TGTGCCAGCAGCGATCGTACGACAGGGGGCGATGGCTACACCTTC.

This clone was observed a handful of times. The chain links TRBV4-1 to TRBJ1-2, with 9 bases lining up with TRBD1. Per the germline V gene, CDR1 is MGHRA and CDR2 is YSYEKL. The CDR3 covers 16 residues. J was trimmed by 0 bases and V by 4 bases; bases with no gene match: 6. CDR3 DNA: TGCGCCAGCAGCCCGCGGACAGGGGTTACTAACTATGGCTACACCTTC. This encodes CASSPRTGVTNYGYTF.

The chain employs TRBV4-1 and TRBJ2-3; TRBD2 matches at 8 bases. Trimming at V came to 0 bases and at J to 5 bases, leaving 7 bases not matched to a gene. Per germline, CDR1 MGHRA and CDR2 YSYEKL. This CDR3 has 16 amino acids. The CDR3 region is CASSQDPGGREDTQYF. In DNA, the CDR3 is TGCGCCAGCAGCCAAGACCCGGGGGGGCGTGAAGATACGCAGTATTTT.

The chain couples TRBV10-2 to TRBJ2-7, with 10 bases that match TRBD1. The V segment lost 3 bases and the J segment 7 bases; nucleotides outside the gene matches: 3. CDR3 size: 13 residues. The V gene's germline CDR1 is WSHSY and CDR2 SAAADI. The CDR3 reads CASSEGTGAEQYF. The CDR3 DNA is TGCGCCAGCAGTGAAGGGACAGGGGCGGAGCAGTACTTC.

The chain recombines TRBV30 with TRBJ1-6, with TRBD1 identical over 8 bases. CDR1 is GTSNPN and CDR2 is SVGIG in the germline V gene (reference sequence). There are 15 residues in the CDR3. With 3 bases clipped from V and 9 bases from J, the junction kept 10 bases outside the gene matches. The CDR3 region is CAWRTPDREGSPLHF. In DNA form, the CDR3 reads TGTGCCTGGAGGACCCCGGACAGGGAAGGTTCACCCCTCCACTTT. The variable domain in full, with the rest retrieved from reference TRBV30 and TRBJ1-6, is SQTIHQWPATLVQPVGSPLSLECTVEGTSNPNLYWYRQAAGRGLQLLFYSVGIGQISSEVPQNLSASRPQDRQFILSSKKLLLSDSGFYLCAWRTPDREGSPLHFGNGTRLTVT.

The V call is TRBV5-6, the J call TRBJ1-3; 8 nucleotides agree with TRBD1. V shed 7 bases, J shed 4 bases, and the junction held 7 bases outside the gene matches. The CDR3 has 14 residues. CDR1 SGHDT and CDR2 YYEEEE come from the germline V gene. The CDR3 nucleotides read TGTGCCAGCTTTCAGGGGGCAGCAGGAAACACCATATATTTT. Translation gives CASFQGAAGNTIYF.

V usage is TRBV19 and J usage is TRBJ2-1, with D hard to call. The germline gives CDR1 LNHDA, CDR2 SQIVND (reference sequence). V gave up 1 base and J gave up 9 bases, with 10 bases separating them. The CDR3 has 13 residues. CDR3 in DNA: TGTGCCAGTAGTATAGGAGGCCCCAGTGAGCAGTTCTTC. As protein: CASSIGGPSEQFF.